The source of this TCR beta chain is a study of cytomegalovirus exposure and HLA in healthy donors. PCR primers comprised 60 Vbeta and 13 Jbeta primers. Only in-frame clones appear in the TCRdb table, and some are missing; sequencing was by immunoSEQ multiplex PCR. The table records under 150,000 clones, almost 85% of them present only once. This clone occurred once. This TCR derives from a young man in good health and CMV-seropositive. The sample consisted of PBMCs.

The CDR3 protein is CASSEAEENTEAFF. The CDR3 region has the DNA TGTGCCAGCAGTGAGGCGGAAGAGAACACTGAAGCTTTCTTT. The chain is built from TRBV6-1 and TRBJ1-1; D gene ambiguous. The CDR3 loop spans 14 amino acids. Germline CDR1 is MNHNS and CDR2 is SASEGT. V lost 3 bases to trimming and J lost 1 base, with 9 bases between them.